This entry describes one TCR delta chain. Compared with the rest of its sample, this clone is large (0.1 to 1%). The specificity of this receptor is unknown. Nothing much larger sits one base from this clone, and base qualities are not available. Other DNA sequences within the sample encode an identical CDR3. These data belong to a study of DNA immune sequencing with unique molecular identifiers (TCRdb year 2020). Looking at the study overall: gammadelta T cells were enriched from buffy coats using immunomagnetic cell separation, and their genomic DNA was sequenced. In the comparison of enriched versus non-enriched samples, about 97 ng of enriched gammadelta T-cell DNA and approximately 0.92 ug of non-enriched PBMC DNA were sequenced. The study developed and validated an ultrasensitive DNA-based TRD repertoire sequencing method using PCR-introduced unique molecular identifiers. Validation of the sequencing method was done both on synthetic reference molecules and on blood samples taken from healthy individuals.

Summary of the overall study and its limitations: The primer-based approach cannot detect novel TRD sequences that are not targeted by the primers. More out-of-frame TRD sequences turned up in non-enriched samples, likely coming from partial or unproductive rearrangements in alphabeta T cells.

Library method: multiplex PCR. A 32-plex assay amplified the genomic DNA, with primers for all 8 TRDV and 4 TRDJ genes spanning the CDR3. A 12-nucleotide UMI was introduced during 3 to 4 barcoding PCR cycles, after which a second PCR was performed with Illumina adapter primers. AMPure XP beads were used to purify the libraries, and library quality was checked on a Fragment Analyzer using the HS NGS Fragment kit. Sequencing was run on an Illumina MiniSeq mid-output kit with around 22% PhiX and 150 cycles of paired-end reads. The original methods were these. MIGEC version 1.2.9 was used to process the reads, grouping the reads by UMI and building error-corrected consensus sequences. Modified VDJtools version 1.2.1 scripts and the tcR R package were used for post-processing. TCRdb reanalyzed the public reads with the CATT caller, and identical DNA sequences were merged afterwards. None of the V and J calls come from the authors' own analysis; TCRdb made them. A total of about 440 delta-chain clones appear in this sample, around 40% of them only once. Of the sample, approximately 70% falls within the top ten clones.

This TCR came from a human donor in good health. Sequencing was done on a sample of buffy coat blood.

The CDR3 protein: CALGMPPVFLLFTGGPRWGTDKLIF. The sequenced DNA is TGTGCTCTTGGGATGCCCCCGGTATTCCTACTCTTTACTGGGGGCCCCCGGTGGGGTACCGATAAACTCATCTTT. The chain joins TRDV1 to TRDJ1; TRDD3 is a possible D gene, resting on 8 matching bases. The CDR3 contains 25 residues, cysteine and phenylalanine counted. Of the read, only the CDR3 DNA is kept; its 75 bases are in frame from base 1. A distance of 45 bases separates the germline ends of V and J, which lose 5 bases and 2 bases respectively. The germline V gene supplies CDR1 TSWWSYY and CDR2 QGS.